These 9 T cell receptor beta chains were all obtained from the same sample, sequenced in a study of shared clonotypes between healthy human individuals. Assay used: immunoSEQ multiplex PCR; TCRdb lists only in-frame clones, some missing. The sample has 2 million to 2.5 million clones; around 95% are singletons. Sequenced material: naive CD4+ T cells sorted from blood. Subset meaning: CD45RA+ positively selected. These receptors all come from a man between 18 and 35 years old in good health.

The V and J genes are TRBV4-2 and TRBJ2-7; a weak D match, TRBD2 (7 bases). CDR1 is LGHNA and CDR2 is YNFKEQ in the germline V gene. V dropped 0 bases and J dropped 6 bases, with 18 bases sitting between them. This CDR3 region has 16 residues. The CDR3 here is CASSQDLGGGEGEQYF. The CDR3 nucleotides are TGTGCCAGCAGCCAAGATCTAGGGGGGGGCGAGGGCGAGCAGTACTTC.

The chain has TRBV25-1 and TRBJ1-2; TRBD1 matches at 7 bases. The germline gives CDR1 MGHDK, CDR2 SYGVNS. V shed 3 bases, J shed 3 bases, and the junction held 7 bases outside the gene matches. CDR3 length: 15 amino acids. The CDR3 nucleotides read TGTGCCAGCAGTGAGCCCAGGGGGGGCGACTATGGCTACACCTTC. Residues: CASSEPRGGDYGYTF.

The rearrangement joins TRBV7-2 to TRBJ2-7; the D gene is possibly TRBD2 (6 bases). CDR3 length: 14 residues. V was trimmed by 5 bases and J by 0 bases, leaving 11 bases between them. CDR1 is SGHTA, CDR2 FQGNSA, per germline. CDR3 region: CASSPIAVSYEQYF. CDR3 nucleotides: TGTGCCAGCAGCCCGATAGCGGTCTCCTACGAGCAGTACTTC.

This sequence joins TRBV6-1 and TRBJ2-3, with a weak D call TRBD1 (6 bases). Germline assignment: CDR1 MNHNS and CDR2 SASEGT. Trimming removed 6 bases at V and 0 bases at J, with 13 bases between. CDR3 length equals 15 residues. The CDR3 loop is CASSREQGSTDTQYF. The CDR3 nucleotides are TGTGCCAGCAGCCGGGAACAGGGTAGCACAGATACGCAGTATTTT.

As DNA, the CDR3 is TGTGCCAGCAGAGTGGCAGGGGGTCCAGCTTTCTTT. Encoded protein: CASRVAGGPAFF. The genes are TRBV6-1 and TRBJ1-1; 7 nucleotides agree with TRBD1. This CDR3 spans 12 amino acids. Germline trimming cut 6 bases from V and 10 bases from J; bases unmatched to any gene: 8. Germline CDR1 is MNHNS and CDR2 is SASEGT.

The CDR3 spells CASRWGSTGELFF. CDR3 coding DNA: TGTGCCAGCAGATGGGGAAGCACCGGGGAGCTGTTTTTT. The chain links TRBV6-5 to TRBJ2-2; D is unresolved. V lost 6 bases and J lost 4, with 9 bases in between. The CDR3 is 13 amino acids. Germline CDR1 is MNHEY and CDR2 is SVGAGI.

The chain joins TRBV7-2 to TRBJ2-3, with D tentatively TRBD1 (5 bases). Germline V gene data show CDR1 as SGHTA and CDR2 as FQGNSA. CDR3 length: 14 amino acids. Trimming pared 2 bases from V and 4 bases from J, leaving 10 bases between. The CDR3 loop reads CASSLSGAPDTQYF. The CDR3, as DNA: TGTGCCAGCAGCTTAAGTGGGGCGCCAGATACGCAGTATTTT. The full variable domain, in which reference TRBV7-2 and TRBJ2-3 provide the parts outside the CDR3, is GAGVSQSPSNKVTEKGKDVELRCDPISGHTALYWYRQSLGQGLEFLIYFQGNSAPDKSGLPSDRFSAERTGGSVSTLTIQRTQQEDSAVYLCASSLSGAPDTQYFGPGTRLTVL.

The chain carries TRBV5-1 and TRBJ1-4; 9 bases are a match to TRBD1. V trimming: 4 bases; J trimming: 5 bases; junction bases outside the gene matches: 9. This CDR3 has 16 amino acids. Germline CDR1 is SGHRS and CDR2 is YFSETQ. This CDR3 is CASSTGYRGRNEKLFF. For the CDR3, the DNA is TGCGCCAGCAGCACCGGATACAGGGGGCGCAATGAAAAACTGTTTTTT.

The chain employs TRBV29-1 and TRBJ2-3; no firm D call. V was shortened by 6 bases and J by 2 bases, with 15 bases between the two germline ends. CDR1 is SQVTM, CDR2 ANQGSEA, per germline. The CDR3 sequence is 14 residues long. For the CDR3, the DNA is TGCAGCGTGCCGAAATCAACCCTCACAGATACGCAGTATTTT. As protein: CSVPKSTLTDTQYF.